The rows below give T cell receptor beta chains drawn from one sample of a study of cytomegalovirus exposure and HLA in healthy donors. TCRdb's copy holds only in-frame clones and misses some; the assay was immunoSEQ multiplex PCR. The sample lists about 120,000 clones; 75% to 80% were seen once. Sequencing was carried out using PBMCs. These TCRs come from a middle-aged woman in good health and CMV-seropositive. Each CDR3 is given with its conserved first and last residue. D genes are given only for firm matches. Only some rows state a clone size, as once, few, many or a class for expanded clones.

J gene: TRBJ1-2
clone size: NA
D gene: NA
V gene: TRBV7-2
CDR3 DNA: TGTGCCAGCAGCTTAGGACAGAACTATGGCTACACCTTC
CDR3 protein: CASSLGQNYGYTF

J gene: TRBJ2-7
clone size: few
D gene: TRBD2
V gene: TRBV9
CDR3 DNA: TGTGCCAGCAGCGTAGGCGGGGGGGTCATGCAGTACTTC
CDR3 protein: CASSVGGGVMQYF

J gene: TRBJ1-6
clone size: NA
D gene: NA
V gene: TRBV30
CDR3 DNA: TGTGCCTGGATAACCACGAGAGAACGTGGTTATAATTCACCCCTCCACTTT
CDR3 protein: CAWITTRERGYNSPLHF

J gene: TRBJ1-2
clone size: NA
D gene: NA
V gene: TRBV6-5
CDR3 DNA: TGTGCCAGCAGTTACTCCCGGGGGGTCGGCTATGGCTACACCTTC
CDR3 protein: CASSYSRGVGYGYTF

J gene: TRBJ1-3
clone size: few
D gene: NA
V gene: TRBV5-4
CDR3 DNA: TGTGCCAGCAGCTTGGACGGCTCTGGAAACACCATATATTTT
CDR3 protein: CASSLDGSGNTIYF

J gene: TRBJ2-2
clone size: NA
D gene: TRBD1
V gene: TRBV2
CDR3 DNA: TGTGCCAGCAGTGATAAAGGGGGCACGAACACCGGGGAGCTGTTTTTT
CDR3 protein: CASSDKGGTNTGELFF

J gene: TRBJ2-3
clone size: NA
D gene: TRBD2
V gene: TRBV27
CDR3 DNA: TGTGCCAGCAGTTCGGGGGGGCATGCGGATACGCAGTATTTT
CDR3 protein: CASSSGGHADTQYF

J gene: TRBJ1-4
clone size: NA
D gene: NA
V gene: TRBV30
CDR3 DNA: TGTGCCTGGAGTCTCCTAGAAAAACTGTTTTTT
CDR3 protein: CAWSLLEKLFF

J gene: TRBJ1-5
clone size: NA
D gene: TRBD1
V gene: TRBV30
CDR3 DNA: TGTGCCTGGAGCCAGGGGGTCAATCAGCCCCAGCATTTT
CDR3 protein: CAWSQGVNQPQHF

J gene: TRBJ2-3
clone size: NA
D gene: NA
V gene: TRBV6-5
CDR3 DNA: TGTGCCAGCTCAAGGACGGGCGGGGCGGGAGATACGCAGTATTTT
CDR3 protein: CASSRTGGAGDTQYF